This T cell receptor (beta chain) was identified in a study of naive and memory T cell subsets. For this clonotype: Its target is unknown.

Study-level results: From naive to CM, EM and EMRA, diversity decreased and Gini increased. Naive repertoires, especially CD8, held a few larger clonotypes, possibly memory cells re-expressing CD45RA.

CDR1 is SEHNR and CDR2 is FQNEAQ in the germline V gene (reference sequence). Trimming cost V 4 bases and J 7 bases, with 13 bases left between them. The CDR3 sequence is 13 residues long. Two oligonucleotides, mixed equimolar, formed the beta constant-region primer covering TRBC1 and TRBC2. Ligated cDNA was amplified by four rounds of PCR with nested alpha and beta constant-region primers and SP2. A single record per CDR3 protein comes from TCRdb applying MiXCR to the UMI-ligation and nested PCR reads. Among roughly 100,000 distinct CDR3 sequences listed, about 11% were seen once. The rearrangement links TRBV7-9 to TRBJ1-1; TRBD1 is a possible D gene (5 bases). Source material: naive CD4+ T cells from blood. This receptor was identified in a human donor in good health. Here the CDR3 reads CASSSGTYNEAFF. CDR3 nucleotide sequence: TGTGCCAGCAGCTCCGGGACCTATAATGAAGCTTTCTTT. The full variable domain, its missing parts supplied by reference TRBV7-9 and TRBJ1-1, is DTGVSQNPRHKITKRGQNVTFRCDPISEHNRLYWYRQTLGQGPEFLTYFQNEAQLEKSRLLSDRFSAERPKGSFSTLEIQRTEQGDSAMYLCASSSGTYNEAFFGQGTRLTVV.